This T cell receptor beta chain was sequenced for a study of T-cell reconstitution after alpha-beta-depleted transplantation in children. This clonotype showed up many times. CDR3 size: 13 residues. Trimming took off 8 bases at V and 0 bases at J, with 8 bases between the two ends. Germline V CDR1 and CDR2: KGHSH, LQKENI. Unique molecular identifiers were used in preparing the TCRbeta library. TCRdb ran MiXCR on the PCR reads and lists one entry per CDR3 protein. This sample has over 85,000 distinct CDR3 sequences, with 9% to 12% found just once. The clonotype was recovered from a human donor who donated a stem cell graft to a child with acute lymphoblastic leukemia. The rearrangement links TRBV18 to TRBJ1-5; D perhaps matches TRBD1 (6 bases). The sample in question was PBMCs from the stem cell graft donor, obtained from the stem cell graft. Here the CDR3 DNA reads TGTGCCAGCCAGGACAGTAGCAATCAGCCCCAGCATTTT. Amino acids: CASQDSSNQPQHF.